A selection of T cell receptor beta chains follows, all from one sample in a study of T cells in Graves' hyperthyroidism and ophthalmopathy. Via MiXCR, TCRdb re-called the multiplex PCR reads, giving one row per CDR3 protein. The repertoire holds around 350,000 distinct CDR3 sequences, with about a fifth as singletons. The material sequenced was blood. These receptors originate from a woman between 18 and 29 years old with Graves' hyperthyroidism. CDR3s include the opening cysteine and the closing phenylalanine or tryptophan. D genes are given only for firm matches. The size field is filled for only some rows; it gives once, few, many or a size class.

j_gene | v_gene | d_gene | abundance | CDR3nt | CDR3aa
TRBJ2-5 | TRBV3-1 | TRBD1 | many | TGTGCCAGCAGCCCCAGGGGGATGGAGACCCAGTACTTC | CASSPRGMETQYF
TRBJ2-3 | TRBV9 | - | - | TGTGCCAGCAGTCTACGGGGGCCCTCAGATACGCAGTATTTT | CASSLRGPSDTQYF
TRBJ1-1 | TRBV6-5 | - | many | TGTGCCAGCAGTTACGAGTTCAGGGAAGCATGGCACACTGAAGCTTTCTTT | CASSYEFREAWHTEAFF
TRBJ1-2 | TRBV12-5 | - | many | TGTGCTAGTGGTTTGACCGGGACAACCGTCTATGGCTACACCTTC | CASGLTGTTVYGYTF
TRBJ2-5 | TRBV6-5 | - | many | TGTGCCAGCAGTTACAAACGACAGGCGGAGACCCAGTACTTC | CASSYKRQAETQYF
TRBJ1-2 | TRBV6-5 | - | many | TGTGCCAGCAGTTACTCGAGTGGAGGGGGTGAGGGCTACACCTTC | CASSYSSGGGEGYTF
TRBJ1-2 | TRBV4-1 | - | - | TGCGCCAGCAGCCAACCACCAGAGGATTTTGGCTACACCTTC | CASSQPPEDFGYTF
TRBJ2-5 | TRBV7-3 | TRBD1 | - | TGTGCCAGCAGCTTACAGGGGGCCCCCCAAGAGACCCAGTACTTC | CASSLQGAPQETQYF
TRBJ2-7 | TRBV19 | TRBD1 | - | TGTGCCAGCGCCGGGACAGGGAGTCGGTACGAGCAGTACTTC | CASAGTGSRYEQYF
TRBJ1-1 | TRBV28 | TRBD1 | many | TGTGCCAGCAGTTTACGATACGGGACAGACTCTGGACGGAACACTGAAGCTTTCTTT | CASSLRYGTDSGRNTEAFF
TRBJ2-2 | TRBV27 | - | - | TGTGCCAGCAGTTTAGACGGGCCGGGGGTGGTCACCGGGGAGCTGTTTTTT | CASSLDGPGVVTGELFF
TRBJ2-7 | TRBV5-1 | TRBD1 | many | TGCGCCAGCAGCTTAGCCGACAGGGTCTACGAGCAGTACTTC | CASSLADRVYEQYF
TRBJ2-7 | TRBV27 | - | many | TGTGCCAGCAGTACCCAACAGGGTTACGAGCAGTACTTC | CASSTQQGYEQYF
TRBJ2-6 | TRBV30 | TRBD1 | many | TGTGCCTGGAGTCTACATGAAGGACAGGGATCTGGGGCCAACGTCCTGACTTTC | CAWSLHEGQGSGANVLTF
TRBJ1-2 | TRBV7-9 | - | few | TGTGCCAGCAGCTTAGTCCACAAGCCTGCCTATGGCTACACCTTC | CASSLVHKPAYGYTF
TRBJ1-3 | TRBV18 | - | few | TGTGCCAGCTCACCAAGGCCGACGGTCTCTGGAAACACCATATATTTT | CASSPRPTVSGNTIYF
TRBJ1-1 | TRBV5-6 | TRBD1 | many | TGTGCCAGCAGCCCCGCACGACAGGGGATGAACACTGAAGCTTTCTTT | CASSPARQGMNTEAFF
TRBJ1-5 | TRBV19 | - | many | TGTGCCAGTAGTATCCACGACCTGAAATCCAATCAGCCCCAGCATTTT | CASSIHDLKSNQPQHF
TRBJ1-1 | TRBV11-1 | TRBD1 | many | TGTGCCAGCAGCTTAGACAGGGGACGGTGGAACACTGAAGCTTTCTTT | CASSLDRGRWNTEAFF
TRBJ1-2 | TRBV20-1 | - | many | TGCAGTGCTAGAGAGCACTATGGCTACACCTTC | CSAREHYGYTF
TRBJ2-7 | TRBV10-3 | - | many | TGTGCCGCTCGGGGACCGATACCTAGCGACGAGCAGTACTTC | CAARGPIPSDEQYF
TRBJ1-3 | TRBV6-1 | - | many | TGTGCCAGCAGTCCCTTGGGGCTTGGAAACACCATATATTTT | CASSPLGLGNTIYF
TRBJ1-5 | TRBV20-1 | - | many | TGCAGTTTTACGGATAGCAATCAGCCCCAGCATTTT | CSFTDSNQPQHF
TRBJ2-5 | TRBV15 | - | many | TGTGCCACCAGCACCGGTTCTGGGCAGACCCAGTACTTC | CATSTGSGQTQYF
TRBJ2-7 | TRBV6-5 | - | - | TGTGCCAGCAGTTTACGGACAGCCTCCGGCTACAAGCAGTACTTC | CASSLRTASGYKQYF
TRBJ1-2 | TRBV5-1 | - | - | TGCGCCAGCAGGCCCTCGCCCTCCCACAACTATGGCTACACCTTC | CASRPSPSHNYGYTF
TRBJ2-5 | TRBV4-2 | - | many | TGTGCCAGCAGCCAAGATAGGGGGGGCGAAGAGACCCAGTACTTC | CASSQDRGGEETQYF
TRBJ2-7 | TRBV6-2/TRBV6-3 | TRBD2 | - | TGTGCCAGCAGTTACGGGGCTAGCGGGATCCTTAGCTCCTACGAGCAGTACTTC | CASSYGASGILSSYEQYF
TRBJ1-5 | TRBV6-2/TRBV6-3 | TRBD1 | - | TGTGCCAGCAGTTACCCGGACAGGGTCGGAAATCAGCCCCAGCATTTT | CASSYPDRVGNQPQHF
TRBJ2-5 | TRBV18 | - | many | TGTGCCAGCTCATCTCAGACAGGCGCGGCCCAGTACTTC | CASSSQTGAAQYF
TRBJ1-1 | TRBV12-3/TRBV12-4 | - | many | TGTGCCAGCAGTTTCTCCCCGAACACTGAAGCTTTCTTT | CASSFSPNTEAFF
TRBJ2-7 | TRBV28 | TRBD1 | many | TGTGCCAGCAGTCCTAGGGGGACAGGGGACTACGAGCAGTACTTC | CASSPRGTGDYEQYF
TRBJ2-7 | TRBV12-3/TRBV12-4 | TRBD1 | - | TGTGCCAGCACTTTGGGACAGTTAACCTACGAGCAGTACTTC | CASTLGQLTYEQYF
TRBJ2-7 | TRBV11-3 | - | many | TGTGCCAGCAGCTACCCAGGCGTTTTCTCCTACGAGCAGTACTTC | CASSYPGVFSYEQYF
TRBJ2-2 | TRBV6-4 | - | many | TGTGCCTCTCACGATTGGGGACGGAACATTAACACCGGGGAGCTGTTTTTT | CASHDWGRNINTGELFF
TRBJ2-7 | TRBV10-3 | - | many | TGTGCCATCAGTGAGCAGGTCTCCTACGAGCAGTACTTC | CAISEQVSYEQYF
TRBJ1-5 | TRBV28 | TRBD1 | - | TGTGCCAGCAGCCACGGGGGGACAGCCAATCAGCCCCAGCATTTT | CASSHGGTANQPQHF
TRBJ2-2 | TRBV12-3/TRBV12-4 | - | many | TGTGCCAGCAGTTTCACTAGCGGGGAGCTGTTTTTT | CASSFTSGELFF
TRBJ2-7 | TRBV13 | - | many | TGTGCCAGCAGTTCCCGGGACTTTCTCTACGAGCAGTACTTC | CASSSRDFLYEQYF
TRBJ1-5 | TRBV6-1 | - | many | TGTGCCAGCAGTGAATCCCAGGGTAATTGGCAGCCCCAGCATTTT | CASSESQGNWQPQHF
TRBJ1-2 | TRBV20-1 | - | once | TGCAGTGCTAGGGAGTGGAAGACGGTGGACTATGGCTACACCTTC | CSAREWKTVDYGYTF
TRBJ1-1 | TRBV19 | TRBD1 | many | TGTGCCTCGGGACAGGTGAACACTGAAGCTTTCTTT | CASGQVNTEAFF
TRBJ2-7 | TRBV6-1 | - | many | TGTGCCAGCAGAATCCCTGACAGTTACGAGCAGTACTTC | CASRIPDSYEQYF
TRBJ1-3 | TRBV15 | - | many | TGTGCCACCCAGGGTTCTGGAAACACCATATATTTT | CATQGSGNTIYF
TRBJ1-1 | TRBV12-3/TRBV12-4 | - | many | TGTGCCAGCGGGGTTGCGGGGGCCGTGAACACTGAAGCTTTCTTT | CASGVAGAVNTEAFF
TRBJ2-5 | TRBV5-1 | - | many | TGCGCCAGCAGCTTGGAGTCCGTCGTTGGGACCCAGTACTTC | CASSLESVVGTQYF
TRBJ1-2 | TRBV11-2 | - | many | TGTGCCAGCAGCTTAGAAGTCGATTATGGCTACACCTTC | CASSLEVDYGYTF
TRBJ2-7 | TRBV20-1 | TRBD2 | many | TGCAGTGCTAGAGATATCCTAGCGGCTACCTACGAGCAGTACTTC | CSARDILAATYEQYF
TRBJ1-1 | TRBV4-1 | TRBD1 | many | TGCGCCAGCAGCCGACCGGGACAGATTCGATTGGGCGCTTTCTTT | CASSRPGQIRLGAFF
TRBJ1-2 | TRBV11-2 | - | many | TGTGCCAGCAGCCCTACCTACCCGGAGAACTATGGCTACACCTTC | CASSPTYPENYGYTF
TRBJ2-5 | TRBV6-1 | - | many | TGTGCCAGCAGTGAATTGGGGAACCAAGAGACCCAGTACTTC | CASSELGNQETQYF
TRBJ2-4 | TRBV11-2 | - | few | TGTGCCAGCAGCTTAGGGGGGGTATCCAAAAACATTCAGTACTTC | CASSLGGVSKNIQYF